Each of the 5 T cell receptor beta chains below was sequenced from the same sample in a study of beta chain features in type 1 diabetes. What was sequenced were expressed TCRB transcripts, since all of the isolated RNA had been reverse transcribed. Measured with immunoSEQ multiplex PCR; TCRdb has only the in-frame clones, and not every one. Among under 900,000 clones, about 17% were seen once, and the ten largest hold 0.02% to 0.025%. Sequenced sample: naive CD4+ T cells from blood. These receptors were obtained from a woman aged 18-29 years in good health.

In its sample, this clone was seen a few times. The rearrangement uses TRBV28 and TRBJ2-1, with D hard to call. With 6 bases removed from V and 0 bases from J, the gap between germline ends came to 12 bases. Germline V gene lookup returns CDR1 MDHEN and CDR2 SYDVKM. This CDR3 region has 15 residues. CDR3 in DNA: TGTGCCAGCAGGGCCCGTTGGAGCTCCTACAATGAGCAGTTCTTC. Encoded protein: CASRARWSSYNEQFF.

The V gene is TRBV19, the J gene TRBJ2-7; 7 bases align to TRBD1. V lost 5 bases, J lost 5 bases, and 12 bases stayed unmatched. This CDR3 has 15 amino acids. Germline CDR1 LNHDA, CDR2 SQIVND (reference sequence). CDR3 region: CASSLDGTETHEQYF. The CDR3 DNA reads TGTGCCAGTAGTCTCGACGGGACAGAAACACACGAGCAGTACTTC. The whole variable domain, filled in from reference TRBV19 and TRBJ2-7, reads DGGITQSPKYLFRKEGQNVTLSCEQNLNHDAMYWYRQDPGQGLRLIYYSQIVNDFQKGDIAEGYSVSREKKESFPLTVTSAQKNPTAFYLCASSLDGTETHEQYFGPGTRLTVT.

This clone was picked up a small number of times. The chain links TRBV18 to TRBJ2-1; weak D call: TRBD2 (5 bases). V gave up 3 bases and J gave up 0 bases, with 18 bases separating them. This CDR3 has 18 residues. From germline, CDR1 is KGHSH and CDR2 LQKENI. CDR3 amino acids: CASSPIAGVSSSYNEQFF. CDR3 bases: TGTGCCAGCTCACCCATTGCCGGGGTTTCGAGCTCCTACAATGAGCAGTTCTTC.

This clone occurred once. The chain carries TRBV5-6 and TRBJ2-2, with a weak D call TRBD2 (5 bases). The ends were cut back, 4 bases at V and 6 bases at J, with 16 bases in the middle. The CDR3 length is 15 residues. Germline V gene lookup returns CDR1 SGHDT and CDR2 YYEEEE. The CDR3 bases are TGTGCCAGCAGCCCGGACCCAGCAGCGGCCGGGGAGCTGTTTTTT. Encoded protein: CASSPDPAAAGELFF.

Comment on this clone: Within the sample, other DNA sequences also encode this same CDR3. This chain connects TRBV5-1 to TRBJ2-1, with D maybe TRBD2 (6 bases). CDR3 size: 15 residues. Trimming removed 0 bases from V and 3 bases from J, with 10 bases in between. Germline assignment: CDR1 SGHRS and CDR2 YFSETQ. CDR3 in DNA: TGCGCCAGCAGCTTGGAAGTGACTAGCTACAATGAGCAGTTCTTC. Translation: CASSLEVTSYNEQFF.